This TCR beta chain was obtained from a study of cytomegalovirus exposure and HLA in healthy donors. J lost 7 bases, V lost 9 bases, and 12 bases had no gene match. The CDR3 spans 15 residues. Looked up from germline, CDR1 is LNHDA and CDR2 is SQIVND (reference sequence). The PCR ran on 60 Vbeta and 13 Jbeta primers. Libraries were prepared by immunoSEQ multiplex PCR; TCRdb keeps only in-frame clonotypes and omits some of them. In total, the table holds about 170,000 clones. The clonotype was recovered from a woman under 30 in good health and CMV-seropositive. The sequenced material came from PBMCs. The chain has TRBV19 and TRBJ2-2; 9 bases fit TRBD1. This chain's CDR3 is CASNIGTGSVGELFF. The CDR3 DNA follows: TGTGCCAGCAACATAGGGACAGGGTCCGTCGGGGAGCTGTTTTTT.